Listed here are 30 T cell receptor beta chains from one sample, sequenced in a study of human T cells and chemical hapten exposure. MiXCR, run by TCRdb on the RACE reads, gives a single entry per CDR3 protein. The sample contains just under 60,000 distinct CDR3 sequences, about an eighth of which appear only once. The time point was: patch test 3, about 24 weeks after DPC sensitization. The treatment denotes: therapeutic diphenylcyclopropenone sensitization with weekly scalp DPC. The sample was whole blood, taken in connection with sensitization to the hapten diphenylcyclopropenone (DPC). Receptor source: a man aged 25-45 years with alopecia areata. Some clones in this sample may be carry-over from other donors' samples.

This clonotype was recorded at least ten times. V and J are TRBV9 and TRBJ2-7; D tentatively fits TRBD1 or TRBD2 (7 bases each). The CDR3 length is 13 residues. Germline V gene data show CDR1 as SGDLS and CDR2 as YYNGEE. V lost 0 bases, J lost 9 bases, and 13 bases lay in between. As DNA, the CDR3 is TGTGCCAGCAGCGTAGTAGGGGGCGGGAGGCAGTACTTC. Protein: CASSVVGGGRQYF.

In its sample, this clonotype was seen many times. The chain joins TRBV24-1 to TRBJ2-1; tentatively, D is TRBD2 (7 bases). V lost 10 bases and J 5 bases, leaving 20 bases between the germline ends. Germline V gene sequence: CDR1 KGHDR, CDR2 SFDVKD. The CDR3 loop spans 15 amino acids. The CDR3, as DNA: TGTGCCACAGATAAAGGGGGGGCAGGGAACAATGAGCAGTTCTTC. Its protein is CATDKGGAGNNEQFF.

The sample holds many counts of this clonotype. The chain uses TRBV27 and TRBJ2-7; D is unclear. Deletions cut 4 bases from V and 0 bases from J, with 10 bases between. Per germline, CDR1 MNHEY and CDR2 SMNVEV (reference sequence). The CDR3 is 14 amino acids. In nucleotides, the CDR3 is TGTGCCAGCAGTTGGCAGGCGACCTCCTACGAGCAGTACTTC. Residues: CASSWQATSYEQYF.

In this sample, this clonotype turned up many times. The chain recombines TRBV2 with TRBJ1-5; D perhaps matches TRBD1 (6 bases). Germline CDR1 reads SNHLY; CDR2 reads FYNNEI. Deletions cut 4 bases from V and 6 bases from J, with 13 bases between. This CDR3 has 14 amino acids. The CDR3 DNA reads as TGTGCCAGCAGTGCTGGAGGGGGGGGTCAGCCCCAGCATTTT. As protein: CASSAGGGGQPQHF.

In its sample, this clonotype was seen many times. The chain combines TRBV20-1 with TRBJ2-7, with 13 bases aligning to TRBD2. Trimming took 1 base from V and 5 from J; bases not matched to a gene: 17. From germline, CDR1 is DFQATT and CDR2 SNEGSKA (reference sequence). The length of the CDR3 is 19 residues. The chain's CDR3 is CSARALGLAGAYRIHEQYF. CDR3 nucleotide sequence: TGCAGTGCTAGAGCCCTTGGACTAGCGGGGGCCTACCGTATCCACGAGCAGTACTTC.

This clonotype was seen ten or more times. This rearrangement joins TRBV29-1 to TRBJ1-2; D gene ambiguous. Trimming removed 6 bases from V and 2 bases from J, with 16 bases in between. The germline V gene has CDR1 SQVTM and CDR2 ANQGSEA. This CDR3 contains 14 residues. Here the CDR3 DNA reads TGCAGCGTACCCACGCATCGGGGAAACTATGGCTACACCTTC. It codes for CSVPTHRGNYGYTF.

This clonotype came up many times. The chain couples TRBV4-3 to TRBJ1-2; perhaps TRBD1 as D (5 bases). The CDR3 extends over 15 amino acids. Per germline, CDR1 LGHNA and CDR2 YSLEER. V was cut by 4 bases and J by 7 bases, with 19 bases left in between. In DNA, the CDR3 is TGCGCCAGCAGCCTTGACCGGGGCAGAACTTCTGGCTACACCTTC. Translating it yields CASSLDRGRTSGYTF.

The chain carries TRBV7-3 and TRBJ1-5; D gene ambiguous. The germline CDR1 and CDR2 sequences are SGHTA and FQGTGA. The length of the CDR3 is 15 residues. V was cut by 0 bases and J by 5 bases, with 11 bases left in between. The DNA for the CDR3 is TGTGCCAGCAGCTTAACGGCGGCAGTTCATCAGCCCCAGCATTTT. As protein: CASSLTAAVHQPQHF.

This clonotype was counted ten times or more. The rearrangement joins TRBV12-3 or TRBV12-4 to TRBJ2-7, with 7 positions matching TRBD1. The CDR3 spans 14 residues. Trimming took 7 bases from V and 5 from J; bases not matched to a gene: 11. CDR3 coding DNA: TGTGCCAGCATTTCTTCGGGACAGTACCACGAGCAGTACTTC. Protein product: CASISSGQYHEQYF.

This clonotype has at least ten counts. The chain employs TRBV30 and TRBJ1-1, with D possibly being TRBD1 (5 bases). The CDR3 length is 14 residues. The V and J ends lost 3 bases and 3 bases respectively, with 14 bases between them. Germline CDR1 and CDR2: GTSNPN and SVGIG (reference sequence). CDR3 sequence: CAWRIRVGYTEAFF. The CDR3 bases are TGTGCCTGGAGGATCAGGGTTGGGTACACTGAAGCTTTCTTT.

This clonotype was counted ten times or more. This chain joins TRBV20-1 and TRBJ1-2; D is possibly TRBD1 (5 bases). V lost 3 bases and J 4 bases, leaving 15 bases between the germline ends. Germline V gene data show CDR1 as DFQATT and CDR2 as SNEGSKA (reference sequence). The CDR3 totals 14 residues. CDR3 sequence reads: CSASKGRTVYGYTF. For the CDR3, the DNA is TGCAGTGCTAGCAAGGGACGTACGGTCTATGGCTACACCTTC.

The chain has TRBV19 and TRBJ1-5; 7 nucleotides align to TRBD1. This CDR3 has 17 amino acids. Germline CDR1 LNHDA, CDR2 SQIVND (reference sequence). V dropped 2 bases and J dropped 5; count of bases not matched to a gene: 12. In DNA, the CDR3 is TGTGCCAGTAGTATATCGTATCACAGGGGAAGATATCAGCCCCAGCATTTT. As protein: CASSISYHRGRYQPQHF.

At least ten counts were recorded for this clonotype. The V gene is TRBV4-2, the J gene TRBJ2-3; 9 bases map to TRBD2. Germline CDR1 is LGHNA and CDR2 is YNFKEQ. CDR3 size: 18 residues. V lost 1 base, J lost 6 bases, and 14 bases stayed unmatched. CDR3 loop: CASSQVSRLAEAWDTQYF. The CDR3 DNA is TGTGCCAGCAGCCAAGTCTCCCGACTAGCGGAGGCGTGGGATACGCAGTATTTT.

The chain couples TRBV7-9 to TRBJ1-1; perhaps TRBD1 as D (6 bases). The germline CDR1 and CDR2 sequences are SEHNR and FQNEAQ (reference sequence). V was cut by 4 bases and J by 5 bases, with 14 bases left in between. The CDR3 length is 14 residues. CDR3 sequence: CASSSEGGRTEAFF. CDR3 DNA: TGTGCCAGCAGCTCCGAGGGGGGGAGGACTGAAGCTTTCTTT.

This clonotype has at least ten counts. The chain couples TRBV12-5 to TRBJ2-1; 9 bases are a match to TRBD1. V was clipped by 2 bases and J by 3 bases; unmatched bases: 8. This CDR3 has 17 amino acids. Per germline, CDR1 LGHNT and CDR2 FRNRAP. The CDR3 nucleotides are TGTGCTAGTGGTTTGAGCGCCGGGACAGGGCGCTACAATGAGCAGTTCTTC. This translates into CASGLSAGTGRYNEQFF.

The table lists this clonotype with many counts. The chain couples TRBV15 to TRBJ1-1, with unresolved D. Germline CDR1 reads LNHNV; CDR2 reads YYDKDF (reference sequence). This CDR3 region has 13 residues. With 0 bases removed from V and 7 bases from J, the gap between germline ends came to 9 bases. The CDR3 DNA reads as TGTGCCACCAGCAGAGAGGCAGGCCGTGAAGCTTTCTTT. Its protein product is CATSREAGREAFF.

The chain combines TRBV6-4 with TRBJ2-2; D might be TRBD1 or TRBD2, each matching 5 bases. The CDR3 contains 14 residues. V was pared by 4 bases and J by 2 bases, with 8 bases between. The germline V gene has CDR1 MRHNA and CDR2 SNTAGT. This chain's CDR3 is CASSVGTNTGELFF. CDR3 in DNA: TGTGCCAGCAGTGTAGGGACCAACACCGGGGAGCTGTTTTTT.

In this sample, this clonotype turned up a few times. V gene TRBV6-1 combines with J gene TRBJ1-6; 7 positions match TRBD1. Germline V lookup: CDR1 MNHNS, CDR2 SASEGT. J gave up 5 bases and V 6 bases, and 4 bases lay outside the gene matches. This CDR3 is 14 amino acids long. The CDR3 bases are TGTGCCAGCAGGGGGACAGAGGATAATTCACCCCTCCACTTT. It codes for CASRGTEDNSPLHF.

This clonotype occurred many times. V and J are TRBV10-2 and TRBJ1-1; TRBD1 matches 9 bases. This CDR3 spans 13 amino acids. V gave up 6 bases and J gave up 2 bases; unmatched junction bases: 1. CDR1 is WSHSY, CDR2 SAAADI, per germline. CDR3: CASRTGGNTEAFF. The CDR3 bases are TGCGCCAGCAGGACAGGGGGAAACACTGAAGCTTTCTTT.

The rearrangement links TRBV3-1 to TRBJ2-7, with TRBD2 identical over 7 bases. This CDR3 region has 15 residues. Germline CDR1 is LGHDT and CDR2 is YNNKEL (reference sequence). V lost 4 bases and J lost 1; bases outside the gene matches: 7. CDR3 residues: CASSPTSDPSYEQYF. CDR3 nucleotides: TGTGCCAGCAGCCCCACTAGCGACCCATCCTACGAGCAGTACTTC.

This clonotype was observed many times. The CDR3: CASIEGGGTATNEKLFF. The DNA for the CDR3 is TGTGCCAGCATTGAGGGTGGTGGGACAGCAACTAATGAAAAACTGTTTTTT. This chain connects TRBV28 to TRBJ1-4; 7 bases align to TRBD1. CDR3 size: 17 residues. The V and J ends lost 7 bases and 0 bases, in that order; junction bases with no gene match: 11. Germline V gene sequence: CDR1 MDHEN, CDR2 SYDVKM. Complete variable domain (other parts from reference TRBV28 and TRBJ1-4): DVKVTQSSRYLVKRTGEKVFLECVQDMDHENMFWYRQDPGLGLRLIYFSYDVKMKEKGDIPEGYSVSREKKERFSLILESASTNQTSMYLCASIEGGGTATNEKLFFGSGTQLSVL.

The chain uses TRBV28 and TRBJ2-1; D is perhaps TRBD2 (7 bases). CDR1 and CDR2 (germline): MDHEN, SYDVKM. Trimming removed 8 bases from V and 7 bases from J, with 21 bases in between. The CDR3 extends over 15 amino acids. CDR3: CASFGGGAYLNEQFF. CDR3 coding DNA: TGTGCCAGCTTTGGCGGGGGCGCATACTTAAATGAGCAGTTCTTC.

The CDR3 DNA follows: TGTGCCATCAGTGATCCGAGGGGGACTAATGAAAAACTGTTTTTT. It yields the protein CAISDPRGTNEKLFF. This sequence joins TRBV10-3 and TRBJ1-4; tentative D call: TRBD1 (6 bases). CDR3 length: 15 residues. Germline CDR1 is ENHRY and CDR2 is SYGVKD. The V end was cut by 3 bases, the J end by 2 bases, with 10 bases between.

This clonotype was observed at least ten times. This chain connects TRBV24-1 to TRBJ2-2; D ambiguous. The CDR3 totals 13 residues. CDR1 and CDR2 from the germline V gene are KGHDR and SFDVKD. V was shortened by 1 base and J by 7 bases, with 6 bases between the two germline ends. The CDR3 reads CATSDLSIGELFF. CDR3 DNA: TGTGCCACCAGTGATTTATCCATCGGGGAGCTGTTTTTT.

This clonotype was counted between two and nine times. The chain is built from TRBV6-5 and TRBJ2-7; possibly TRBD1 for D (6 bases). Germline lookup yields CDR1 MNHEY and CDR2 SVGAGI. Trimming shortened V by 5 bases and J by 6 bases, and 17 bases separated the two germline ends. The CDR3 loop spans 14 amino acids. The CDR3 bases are TGTGCCAGCAGTGATCCTTCAGGGGATGGCGAGCAGTACTTC. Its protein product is CASSDPSGDGEQYF.

CDR3 coding DNA: TGTGCCAGCAGCGTAGGCTCCGGTAGGGCTTTTGAAGCTTTCTTT. This gives the protein CASSVGSGRAFEAFF. The chain combines TRBV9 with TRBJ1-1, with D unresolved. CDR3 length equals 15 residues. The V gene lost 0 bases and the J gene lost 7 bases, with 16 bases spanning the gap. Germline lookup yields CDR1 SGDLS and CDR2 YYNGEE.

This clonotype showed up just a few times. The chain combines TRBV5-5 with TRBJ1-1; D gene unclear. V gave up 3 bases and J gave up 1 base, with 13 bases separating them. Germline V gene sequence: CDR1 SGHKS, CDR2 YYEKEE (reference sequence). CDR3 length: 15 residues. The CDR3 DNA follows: TGTGCCAGCAGCTCGCGGACGGGCCAGAACACTGAAGCTTTCTTT. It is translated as CASSSRTGQNTEAFF.

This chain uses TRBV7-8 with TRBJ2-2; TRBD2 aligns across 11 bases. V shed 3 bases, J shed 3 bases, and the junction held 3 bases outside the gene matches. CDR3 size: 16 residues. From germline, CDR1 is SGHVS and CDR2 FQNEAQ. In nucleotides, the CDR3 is TGTGCCAGCAGCTTTAGGGGACTAGCGGACACCGGGGAGCTGTTTTTT. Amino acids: CASSFRGLADTGELFF. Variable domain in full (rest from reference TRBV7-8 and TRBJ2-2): GAGVSQSPRYKVAKRGQDVALRCDPISGHVSLFWYQQALGQGPEFLTYFQNEAQLDKSGLPSDRFFAERPEGSVSTLKIQRTQQEDSAVYLCASSFRGLADTGELFFGEGSRLTVL.

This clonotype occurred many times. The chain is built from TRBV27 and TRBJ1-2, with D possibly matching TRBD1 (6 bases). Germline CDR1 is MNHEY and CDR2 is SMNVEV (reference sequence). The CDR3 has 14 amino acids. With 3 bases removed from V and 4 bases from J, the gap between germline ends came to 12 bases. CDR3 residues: CASSFGQGIYGYTF. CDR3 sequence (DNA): TGTGCCAGCAGTTTTGGGCAGGGGATCTATGGCTACACCTTC.

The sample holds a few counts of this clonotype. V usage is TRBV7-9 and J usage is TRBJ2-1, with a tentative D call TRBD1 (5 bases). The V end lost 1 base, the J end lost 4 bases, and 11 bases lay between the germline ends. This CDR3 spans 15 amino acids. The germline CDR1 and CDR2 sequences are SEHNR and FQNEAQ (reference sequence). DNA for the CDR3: TGTGCCAGCAGCTTAGAACAGGTTTATTACAATGAGCAGTTCTTC. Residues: CASSLEQVYYNEQFF.